These T cell receptor beta chains were read from a single sample in a study of blood T cell repertoires in COVID-19. Sequencing was performed with immunoSEQ multiplex PCR; in TCRdb, only in-frame clones are kept and a portion is missing. The sample lists about 48,000 clones, 82% occurring once. The material sequenced was peripheral blood. The receptor set was obtained from a man between 35 and 55 years old with acute or convalescent COVID-19. Both conserved end residues are part of each CDR3. The order of the fields is J gene, D gene, V gene, clone size, CDR3 protein, CDR3 DNA. D genes are given only for firm matches. Expanded clones get a size class; other rows say once, few or many, or leave the size out.

TRBJ2-3	-	TRBV6-2/TRBV6-3	-	CASSPRPRQLKDTQYF	TGTGCCAGCAGCCCTAGACCCCGACAGTTAAAGGATACGCAGTATTTT
TRBJ1-2	-	TRBV2	once	CASRTGTNGGYTF	TGTGCCAGCAGAACCGGGACTAATGGCGGCTACACCTTC
TRBJ1-2	-	TRBV18	-	CASSPGAGGGYTF	TGTGCCAGCTCACCGGGGGCAGGAGGTGGCTACACCTTC
TRBJ2-5	-	TRBV11-2	-	CASSLDLRETQYF	TGTGCCAGCAGCTTAGATCTCAGGGAGACCCAGTACTTC
TRBJ2-1	TRBD2	TRBV4-1	-	CASSQEMLAGSYNEQFF	TGCGCCAGCAGCCAAGAGATGTTAGCGGGGTCCTACAATGAGCAGTTCTTC
TRBJ2-7	-	TRBV3-1/TRBV3-2	-	CASSQGPGGYSYEQYF	TGTGCCAGCAGCCAAGGACCGGGGGGCTACTCCTACGAGCAGTACTTC
TRBJ1-6	TRBD1	TRBV5-4	-	CASSSGTDRDPLHF	TGTGCCAGCAGCTCCGGGACGGACAGGGATCCCCTCCACTTT
TRBJ2-5	TRBD2	TRBV24-1	-	CATSDISGGNQETQYF	TGTGCCACCAGTGATATTAGCGGGGGGAACCAAGAGACCCAGTACTTC
TRBJ2-3	-	TRBV9	-	CASSVEGGVADTQYF	TGTGCCAGCAGCGTAGAGGGCGGGGTCGCGGATACGCAGTATTTT
TRBJ2-3	TRBD2	TRBV3-1/TRBV3-2	-	CASRSSGVDTQYF	TGTGCCAGCAGATCTAGCGGAGTCGATACGCAGTATTTT
TRBJ2-1	TRBD2	TRBV11-3	-	CASSLVGGLAGEQFF	TGTGCCAGCAGCTTAGTAGGGGGACTAGCTGGTGAGCAGTTCTTC
TRBJ2-7	-	TRBV18	-	CASSPPYGSYEQYF	TGTGCCAGCTCACCACCCTACGGGTCCTACGAGCAGTACTTC
TRBJ1-1	-	TRBV18	-	CASSPSLLSTEAFF	TGTGCCAGCTCACCCTCCCTTTTGAGCACTGAAGCTTTCTTT
TRBJ1-5	-	TRBV27	-	CASGRGTQPQHF	TGTGCCAGCGGAAGGGGCACTCAGCCCCAGCATTTT
TRBJ2-7	-	TRBV6-5	-	CASSRQRSSYEQYF	TGTGCCAGCAGTAGACAGAGGAGCTCCTACGAGCAGTACTTC
TRBJ1-2	-	TRBV7-3	-	CASSLSTGPGYGYTF	TGTGCCAGCAGCTTAAGTACAGGTCCCGGCTATGGCTACACCTTC
TRBJ1-4	-	TRBV19	-	CASSIARGSVPEKLFF	TGTGCCAGTAGTATAGCGCGCGGGTCGGTTCCCGAAAAACTGTTTTTT
TRBJ1-3	TRBD1	TRBV14	-	CASSHRDRKFGAIYF	TGTGCCAGCAGCCATCGGGACAGAAAGTTTGGGGCCATATATTTT
TRBJ1-6	TRBD1	TRBV19	few	CASSGQGVSPLHF	TGTGCCAGTAGTGGACAGGGAGTATCACCCCTCCACTTT
TRBJ2-5	-	TRBV19	-	CASSAGQETQYF	TGTGCCAGTAGTGCGGGGCAAGAGACCCAGTACTTC
TRBJ1-1	-	TRBV18	-	CASSLYTEAFF	TGTGCCAGCTCCCTGTACACTGAAGCTTTCTTT
TRBJ2-1	-	TRBV5-1	-	CASSLGGLSYNEQFF	TGCGCCAGCAGCTTGGGCGGGCTCTCCTACAATGAGCAGTTCTTC
TRBJ1-1	TRBD1	TRBV18	-	CASSPTAGTVNTEAFF	TGTGCCAGCTCACCCACCGCCGGGACAGTGAACACTGAAGCTTTCTTT
TRBJ1-1	TRBD1	TRBV2	-	CASSTGVAEAFF	TGTGCCAGCAGTACAGGGGTCGCTGAAGCTTTCTTT
TRBJ2-7	-	TRBV7-2	-	CASSLAPRYEQYF	TGTGCCAGCAGCTTGGCTCCTAGATACGAGCAGTACTTC
TRBJ2-1	TRBD2	TRBV7-6	-	CASSFTPMGGGGAEFGNEQFF	TGTGCCAGCAGCTTTACTCCCATGGGAGGCGGGGGGGCGGAATTTGGCAATGAGCAGTTCTTC
TRBJ1-5	-	TRBV20-1	-	CSAVTEGPQHF	TGCAGTGCTGTGACCGAGGGGCCCCAGCATTTT
TRBJ2-1	TRBD1	TRBV19	-	CASSVRDRVSNLYNEQFF	TGTGCCAGTAGTGTCCGGGACAGGGTATCAAACCTCTACAATGAGCAGTTCTTC
TRBJ2-3	-	TRBV7-3	-	CASSLQGSDTQYF	TGTGCCAGCAGCTTACAGGGATCGGATACGCAGTATTTT
TRBJ2-2	-	TRBV27	-	CASRRSGDTGELFF	TGTGCCAGCAGGAGGTCCGGGGACACCGGGGAGCTGTTTTTT
TRBJ2-6	-	TRBV7-8	-	CASSVAGLDLSGANVLTF	TGTGCCAGCAGCGTCGCGGGACTCGACTTATCTGGGGCCAACGTCCTGACTTTC
TRBJ2-3	-	TRBV2	-	CASKQGLTDTQYF	TGTGCCAGCAAACAGGGCCTCACAGATACGCAGTATTTT
TRBJ2-7	-	TRBV2	once	CASSAVYEQYF	TGTGCCAGCAGTGCTGTCTACGAGCAGTACTTC
TRBJ2-7	TRBD2	TRBV10-1	once	CASSESEPGGGRYEQYF	TGCGCCAGCAGTGAGTCCGAACCTGGCGGGGGTCGGTACGAGCAGTACTTC
TRBJ2-7	TRBD1	TRBV2	-	CASNRQGWYEQYF	TGTGCCAGCAATCGACAGGGCTGGTACGAGCAGTACTTC
TRBJ2-1	-	TRBV30	-	CAWSVQGEQFF	TGTGCCTGGAGTGTGCAGGGGGAGCAGTTCTTC
TRBJ1-5	-	TRBV3-1/TRBV3-2	few	CASSLGQLNQPQHF	TGTGCCAGCAGCCTTGGACAGCTCAATCAGCCCCAGCATTTT
TRBJ1-2	-	TRBV6-6	-	CASSLDSSYTF	TGTGCCAGCAGTTTAGACTCCAGCTACACCTTC
TRBJ1-5	-	TRBV11-2	-	CASSPWGGNQPQHF	TGTGCCAGCAGCCCTTGGGGGGGGAATCAGCCCCAGCATTTT
TRBJ1-5	-	TRBV2	-	CATVQGPNQPQHF	TGTGCCACCGTACAGGGTCCTAATCAGCCCCAGCATTTT
TRBJ1-1	-	TRBV6-5	-	CASSYGGDTEAFF	TGTGCCAGCAGTTACGGGGGGGACACTGAAGCTTTCTTT
TRBJ1-1	-	TRBV2	once	CASSRESRAEAFF	TGTGCCAGCTCGAGGGAGTCCCGCGCCGAAGCTTTCTTT
TRBJ1-4	-	TRBV9	-	CASSEGRRGREKLFF	TGTGCCAGCAGCGAGGGGAGGAGGGGAAGGGAAAAACTGTTTTTT
TRBJ1-1	-	TRBV10-3	-	CAIKSQGPMNTEAFF	TGTGCCATCAAATCGCAGGGCCCAATGAACACTGAAGCTTTCTTT
TRBJ2-1	-	TRBV7-2	-	CASSLDNFSYNEQFF	TGTGCCAGCAGCTTAGATAACTTCTCCTACAATGAGCAGTTCTTC
TRBJ1-2	-	TRBV5-4	-	CASSSPKTGWGYTF	TGTGCCAGCAGCTCCCCCAAGACAGGCTGGGGCTACACCTTC
TRBJ1-2	-	TRBV10-1	-	CASSDPSLGGYTF	TGCGCCAGCAGTGACCCCTCGCTCGGGGGCTACACCTTC
TRBJ1-5	-	TRBV15	-	CATSREGGQPQHF	TGTGCCACCAGCAGAGAGGGGGGACAGCCCCAGCATTTT
TRBJ1-1	-	TRBV5-1	once	CASSLRDMNTEAFF	TGCGCCAGCAGCTTACGAGATATGAACACTGAAGCTTTCTTT
TRBJ2-1	-	TRBV6-4	-	CASSDDSGGSNEQFF	TGTGCCAGCAGTGACGATAGCGGAGGATCCAATGAGCAGTTCTTC
TRBJ1-2	TRBD1	TRBV28	-	CASSSSNPGQGHGYTF	TGTGCCAGCAGTTCCTCTAATCCGGGACAGGGTCATGGCTACACCTTC
TRBJ2-7	-	TRBV9	-	CASSAFLRDEQYF	TGTGCCAGCAGCGCATTCTTGCGAGACGAGCAGTACTTC
TRBJ2-7	TRBD1	TRBV5-1	-	CASSLRQGDEQYF	TGCGCCAGCAGCTTGCGGCAGGGGGACGAGCAGTACTTC